Listed here is a single T cell receptor (beta chain). The data stem from a study of T cell changes during pregnancy in multiple sclerosis. Looked up from germline, CDR1 is SGHTA and CDR2 is FQGNSA. V dropped 5 bases and J dropped 0; count of bases not matched to a gene: 6. This CDR3 region has 15 residues. Sequencing was performed with immunoSEQ multiplex PCR; in TCRdb, only in-frame clones are kept and a portion is missing. Found here are 90,000 to 120,000 clones, 90% to 95% of them singletons; the top ten hold about 1%. This chain connects TRBV7-2 to TRBJ2-7; 8 bases map to TRBD1. Sequences were derived from peripheral blood, sampled before pregnancy. The sequence came from a female donor with multiple sclerosis, enrolled in a pregnancy study. In DNA form, the CDR3 reads TGTGCCAGCAGCGTACCGGGACAGGCCTCCTACGAGCAGTACTTC. Protein product: CASSVPGQASYEQYF.